A selection of T cell receptor beta chains follows, all from one sample in a study of response to subunit inactivated influenza vaccine. TCRdb independently ran MiXCR on the RT-PCR reads; one entry per CDR3 protein. The sample has fewer than 800,000 distinct CDR3 sequences; around 14% are singletons. This material consisted of PBMCs from blood, taken roughly 12 days after vaccination. The receptors were sampled from a man aged 45-65 years who received an inactivated influenza vaccine. CDR3s include the opening cysteine and the closing phenylalanine or tryptophan. The D gene is left open where the match is weak. Some rows have no size entry. The others give once, few or many, or a class for an expanded clone.

j_gene,v_gene,d_gene,abundance,CDR3aa,CDR3nt
TRBJ2-3,TRBV7-2,-,many,CASSTGRTDTQYF,TGTGCCAGCAGCACTGGACGAACAGATACGCAGTATTTT
TRBJ1-1,TRBV10-2,TRBD1,few,CASSDLRGSGTEAFF,TGCGCCAGCAGTGATCTCAGGGGGTCAGGGACTGAAGCTTTCTTT
TRBJ2-5,TRBV11-2,TRBD2,-,CASSFGTSGGLYQETQYF,TGTGCCAGCAGCTTCGGGACTAGCGGGGGATTGTACCAAGAGACCCAGTACTTC
TRBJ2-4,TRBV20-1,-,few,CSASSAAAKNIQYF,TGCAGTGCTAGTTCGGCAGCAGCCAAAAACATTCAGTACTTC
TRBJ2-1,TRBV20-1,-,-,CSAGRRALVREQFF,TGCAGTGCTGGGCGGAGGGCCTTGGTAAGGGAGCAGTTCTTC
TRBJ2-1,TRBV6-5,-,-,CASSYDNEQFF,TGTGCCAGCAGTTACGACAATGAGCAGTTCTTC
TRBJ2-3,TRBV12-3/TRBV12-4,TRBD1,few,CASSSPLTGQPSTQYF,TGTGCCAGCAGTTCGCCCTTAACGGGACAGCCTTCTACGCAGTATTTT
TRBJ2-1,TRBV20-1,-,-,CSARVVGGRNEQFF,TGCAGTGCTAGAGTCGTGGGGGGGCGCAATGAGCAGTTCTTC
TRBJ2-3,TRBV7-2,TRBD2,-,CASSLEGLAPDTQYF,TGTGCCAGCAGCTTAGAGGGACTAGCGCCAGATACGCAGTATTTT
TRBJ2-2,TRBV20-1,-,few,CSVFPGQNTGELFF,TGCAGTGTTTTTCCGGGACAGAACACCGGGGAGCTGTTTTTT
TRBJ1-1,TRBV12-3/TRBV12-4,-,-,CASSFGLLNTEAFF,TGTGCCAGCAGTTTTGGGTTGTTGAACACTGAAGCTTTCTTT
TRBJ2-7,TRBV12-3/TRBV12-4,-,-,CASSFGGTDEQYF,TGTGCCAGCAGTTTTGGTGGAACTGACGAGCAGTACTTC
TRBJ2-7,TRBV7-2,-,few,CASSLVAGSTYEQYF,TGTGCCAGCAGCTTAGTGGCCGGGTCCACCTACGAGCAGTACTTC
TRBJ2-1,TRBV19,TRBD2,few,CATTPPPPSGRGDEQFF,TGTGCCACCACTCCCCCCCCGCCTAGCGGCCGAGGGGATGAGCAGTTCTTC
TRBJ1-2,TRBV12-3/TRBV12-4,-,few,CASSLGGRRGYTF,TGTGCCAGCAGTTTAGGGGGGCGACGTGGCTACACTTTC
TRBJ2-3,TRBV7-8,-,many,CASSSRTNTDTQYF,TGTGCCAGCAGCTCCCGGACCAACACAGATACGCAGTATTTT
TRBJ2-4,TRBV7-9,-,few,CASSPSRVTSKNIQYF,TGTGCCAGCAGCCCCTCTAGGGTTACTTCCAAAAACATTCAGTACTTC
TRBJ1-6,TRBV5-6,TRBD1,-,CASSRGGAYNSPLHF,TGTGCCAGCAGCCGAGGGGGCGCTTATAATTCACCCCTCCACTTT
TRBJ2-2,TRBV5-1,-,few,CASSNQGMDTGELFF,TGCGCCAGCAGTAACCAGGGGATGGACACCGGGGAGCTGTTTTTT
TRBJ2-2,TRBV4-2,TRBD1,-,CASSQEGETGRDGGELFF,TGTGCCAGCAGCCAAGAGGGGGAGACAGGGCGAGACGGCGGGGAGCTGTTTTTT
TRBJ2-1,TRBV20-1,-,-,CSARSVWGEETQFF,TGCAGTGCTAGGTCGGTATGGGGAGAAGAGACCCAGTTCTTC
TRBJ2-7,TRBV20-1,TRBD1,few,CSANRGIDEQYF,TGCAGTGCTAACAGGGGTATTGACGAGCAGTACTTC
TRBJ2-7,TRBV12-3/TRBV12-4,-,few,CASSKAGTPPPYEQYF,TGTGCCAGCAGTAAGGCTGGGACCCCACCCCCCTACGAGCAGTACTTC
TRBJ2-7,TRBV5-1,-,few,CASSLGAPVYEQYF,TGCGCCAGCAGCTTGGGGGCCCCCGTCTACGAGCAGTACTTC
TRBJ2-1,TRBV2,TRBD1,-,CASTTDRGPYNEQFF,TGTGCCAGCACCACGGACAGGGGCCCCTACAATGAGCAGTTCTTC
TRBJ2-3,TRBV6-1,-,few,CASIGVFPTDTQYF,TGTGCCAGCATAGGTGTTTTCCCCACAGATACGCAGTATTTT
TRBJ1-1,TRBV11-2,-,-,CASSSPEREMNTEAFF,TGTGCCAGCAGCTCCCCGGAACGGGAGATGAACACTGAAGCTTTCTTT
TRBJ1-1,TRBV2,-,few,CASNTDTEAFF,TGTGCCAGCAATACGGACACTGAAGCTTTCTTT
TRBJ2-5,TRBV5-5,TRBD1,-,CASSFLLLRTGGVGTQYF,TGTGCCAGCAGCTTCTTGCTTCTCCGGACAGGGGGCGTTGGGACCCAGTACTTC
TRBJ2-1,TRBV12-3/TRBV12-4,TRBD1,many,CASGRTGGSNEQFF,TGTGCCAGCGGCAGGACAGGGGGGTCCAATGAGCAGTTCTTC
TRBJ1-2,TRBV5-1,-,-,CASSSTTGGYTF,TGCGCCAGCAGCTCGACAACGGGGGGCTACACCTTC
TRBJ2-2,TRBV9,-,once,CASSSSTGTTQHGELFF,TGTGCCAGCAGTTCTTCAACCGGGACGACGCAACACGGGGAGCTGTTTTTT
TRBJ2-2,TRBV24-1,-,-,CATSDLQSGRELFF,TGTGCCACCAGTGATCTTCAGAGCGGCCGGGAGCTGTTTTTT
TRBJ2-7,TRBV12-3/TRBV12-4,TRBD2,-,CASSLGSRGRTF,TGTGCCAGCAGTTTAGGGTCTCGCGGGAGGACCTTC
TRBJ2-5,TRBV4-3,-,few,CASSPNSHRETQYF,TGCGCCAGCAGCCCAAATTCTCACCGAGAGACCCAGTACTTC
TRBJ1-2,TRBV5-6,-,few,CASSLGPTNYGYTF,TGTGCCAGCAGCTTGGGACCCACTAACTATGGCTACACCTTC
TRBJ1-2,TRBV20-1,-,-,CSASPGAAPLYGYTF,TGCAGTGCTAGCCCCGGGGCAGCCCCTCTCTATGGCTACACCTTC
TRBJ2-1,TRBV20-1,-,-,CSAVEGNNEQFF,TGCAGTGCTGTAGAAGGGAACAATGAGCAGTTCTTC
TRBJ1-1,TRBV18,-,-,CASSPIVIGETEAFF,TGTGCCAGCTCACCGATTGTTATAGGGGAGACTGAAGCTTTCTTT
TRBJ1-2,TRBV20-1,-,few,CSARVNEGGYTF,TGCAGTGCTCGAGTGAATGAGGGTGGCTACACCTTC
TRBJ2-1,TRBV24-1,-,-,CATSDSNREWQFF,TGTGCCACCAGTGATTCCAACCGGGAATGGCAGTTCTTC
TRBJ2-5,TRBV7-2,-,-,CASSHYLFQETQYF,TGTGCCAGCAGCCATTACTTGTTTCAAGAGACCCAGTACTTC
TRBJ2-7,TRBV7-9,-,-,CASSPDPNSYEQYF,TGTGCCAGCAGCCCTGATCCCAACTCCTACGAGCAGTACTTC
TRBJ2-3,TRBV7-2,-,-,CASSHGQNIDTQYF,TGTGCCAGCAGCCACGGACAGAACATAGATACGCAGTATTTT
TRBJ2-2,TRBV12-3/TRBV12-4,-,-,CASSSGVGWPGELFF,TGTGCCAGCAGTTCGGGGGTGGGGTGGCCCGGGGAGCTGTTTTTT
TRBJ1-2,TRBV11-2,-,many,CASSLGGDGYTF,TGTGCCAGCAGCTTGGGAGGAGATGGCTACACCTTC
TRBJ2-3,TRBV5-1,TRBD1,-,CATKTGGETDTQYF,TGCGCCACCAAGACAGGGGGCGAGACAGATACGCAGTATTTT
TRBJ2-1,TRBV10-2,-,-,CASTASLSSWTNEQFF,TGCGCCAGCACCGCGTCCCTCAGTAGTTGGACCAATGAGCAGTTCTTC
TRBJ1-1,TRBV5-1,-,few,CASSPQTDEQTEAFF,TGCGCCAGCAGCCCCCAGACGGACGAACAGACTGAAGCTTTCTTT
TRBJ2-3,TRBV3-1,-,many,CASSHGLRTDTQYF,TGTGCCAGCAGCCACGGACTTCGCACAGATACGCAGTATTTT
TRBJ1-6,TRBV12-3/TRBV12-4,TRBD1,-,CASSFTGVRGNSPLHF,TGTGCCAGCAGTTTTACAGGGGTAAGGGGTAATTCACCCCTCCACTTT
TRBJ1-1,TRBV3-1,-,-,CASSQYASGTEAFF,TGTGCCAGCAGCCAATATGCAAGTGGCACTGAAGCTTTCTTT
TRBJ2-3,TRBV3-1,TRBD2,few,CASSQARTSRITDTQYF,TGTGCCAGCAGCCAAGCAAGGACTAGCCGGATCACAGATACGCAGTATTTT
TRBJ2-4,TRBV14,-,few,CASSQGLKGPAKNIQYF,TGTGCCAGCAGCCAAGGACTAAAGGGACCCGCCAAAAACATTCAGTACTTC
TRBJ1-6,TRBV5-1,-,-,CASSYPPVYNSPLHF,TGCGCCAGCAGCTATCCACCCGTTTATAATTCACCCCTCCACTTT